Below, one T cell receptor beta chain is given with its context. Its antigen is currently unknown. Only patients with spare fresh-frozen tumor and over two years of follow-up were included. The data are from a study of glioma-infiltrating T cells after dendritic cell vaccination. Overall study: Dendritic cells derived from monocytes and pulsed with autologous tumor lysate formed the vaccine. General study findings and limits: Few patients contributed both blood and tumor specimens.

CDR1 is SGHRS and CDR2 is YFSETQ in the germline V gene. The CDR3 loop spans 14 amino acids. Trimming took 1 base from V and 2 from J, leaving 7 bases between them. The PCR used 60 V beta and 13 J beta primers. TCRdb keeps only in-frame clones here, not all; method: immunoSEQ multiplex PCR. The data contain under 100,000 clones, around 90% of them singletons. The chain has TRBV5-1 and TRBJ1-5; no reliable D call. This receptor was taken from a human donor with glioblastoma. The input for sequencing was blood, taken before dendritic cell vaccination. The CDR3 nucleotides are TGCGCCAGCAGCTTGAGTTCAGGCAATCAGCCCCAGCATTTT. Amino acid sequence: CASSLSSGNQPQHF.